These 23 T cell receptor beta chains share one sample of origin, sequenced in a study of response to subunit inactivated influenza vaccine (dated by TCRdb to 2016 to 2019). Library method: RT-PCR. For sequencing, an Illumina HiSeq 2500 was employed. The public reads were run again by TCRdb, first through fastp at Q25 and then through MiXCR, and only productive beta chains were kept. CDR3 protein duplicates are merged, each entry listing the most common genes and DNA. The sample table holds around 470,000 distinct CDR3 sequences, of which roughly 7.6% were seen once. The ten most abundant clones make up over 10% of the sample. The specimen comprised PBMCs from blood, sampled around 25 months after vaccination. The receptors derive from a man aged 45 to 75 who received an inactivated influenza vaccine. Donor details come from another sample of the same person, matched by shared clones.

This clonotype was counted a few times. The chain employs TRBV7-2 and TRBJ1-1; perhaps TRBD1 as D (6 bases). CDR1 and CDR2 (germline): SGHTA, FQGNSA. CDR3 size: 13 residues. With 6 bases removed from V and 6 bases from J, the gap between germline ends came to 14 bases. CDR3 DNA sequence: TGTGCCAGCAGATCCGTCACAGGGCCTGAAGCTTTCTTT. This codes for CASRSVTGPEAFF. Together with reference TRBV7-2 and TRBJ1-1, the CDR3 gives the full variable domain: GAGVSQSPSNKVTEKGKDVELRCDPISGHTALYWYRQSLGQGLEFLIYFQGNSAPDKSGLPSDRFSAERTGGSVSTLTIQRTQQEDSAVYLCASRSVTGPEAFFGQGTRLTVV.

This clonotype has ten or more counts. The rearrangement links TRBV15 to TRBJ1-1; D gene ambiguous. CDR3 length equals 14 residues. Germline-derived CDR1 and CDR2 are LNHNV and YYDKDF (reference sequence). Trimming pared 5 bases from V and 8 bases from J, leaving 18 bases between. This chain's CDR3 is CATSWYGSSIEAFF. The DNA for the CDR3 is TGTGCCACCAGCTGGTACGGGAGCTCGATCGAAGCTTTCTTT.

This clonotype appeared a few times. The chain employs TRBV11-2 and TRBJ2-4, with D possibly matching TRBD2 (6 bases). Germline V gives CDR1 SGHAT, CDR2 FQNNGV. CDR3 length: 16 residues. V was clipped by 3 bases and J by 0 bases, with 12 bases between them. CDR3 in DNA: TGTGCCAGCAGCTTGGTTTGGGAGGTAGCCAAAAACATTCAGTACTTC. The encoded protein is CASSLVWEVAKNIQYF.

V usage is TRBV9 and J usage is TRBJ2-3, with a weak D call TRBD1 (6 bases). Trimming took off 0 bases at V and 3 bases at J, with 8 bases between the two ends. The germline V gene has CDR1 SGDLS and CDR2 YYNGEE. The CDR3 is 14 amino acids. CDR3: CASSVAQGTDTQYF. CDR3 coding DNA: TGTGCCAGCAGCGTAGCACAGGGAACAGATACGCAGTATTTT.

This clonotype was picked up many times. The DNA of the CDR3 is TGCGCCAGCAGCTCGGCTAGCGGGAGTTTCAATGAGCAGTTCTTC. This encodes CASSSASGSFNEQFF. The chain combines TRBV5-1 with TRBJ2-1; TRBD2 aligns across 10 bases. The CDR3 consists of 15 residues. V was pared by 3 bases and J by 6 bases, with 6 bases of the junction left unmatched. Germline CDR1 SGHRS, CDR2 YFSETQ.

The CDR3 region is CASSDLAGGAVTDTQYF. DNA of the CDR3: TGTGCCAGCAGTGACTTAGCAGGGGGCGCGGTGACAGATACGCAGTATTTT. The chain employs TRBV6-4 and TRBJ2-3; TRBD1 matches at 8 bases. The V gene end was trimmed by 1 base and the J gene end by 3 bases; junction bases not matched to a gene: 9. This CDR3 spans 17 amino acids. Germline V lookup: CDR1 MRHNA, CDR2 SNTAGT.

This chain links TRBV5-1 with TRBJ2-5; 13 positions agree with TRBD2. V lost 3 bases to trimming and J lost 3 bases; unmatched junction nucleotides: 11. The CDR3 length is 18 residues. Germline assignment: CDR1 SGHRS and CDR2 YFSETQ. The DNA for the CDR3 is TGCGCCAGCAGCTACTCTCGCGGACTAGCGGGGGAGAAAGAGACCCAGTACTTC. Translation: CASSYSRGLAGEKETQYF.

This clonotype was recorded a few times. The V and J genes are TRBV2 and TRBJ2-7; no clear D gene. This CDR3 has 14 amino acids. Germline CDR1 reads SNHLY; CDR2 reads FYNNEI. V was pared by 3 bases and J by 1 base, with 10 bases between. The CDR3 DNA reads as TGTGCCAGCAGTGACAGTACCGGGTCCTACGAGCAGTACTTC. Its translation is CASSDSTGSYEQYF.

This chain links TRBV11-2 with TRBJ2-4, with D uncertain. The CDR3 length is 18 residues. From germline, CDR1 is SGHAT and CDR2 FQNNGV. V shed 1 base and J shed 0 bases, with 16 bases lying between them. DNA of the CDR3: TGTGCCAGCAGCTTAGGTTACGCTCCGACGATAGCCAAAAACATTCAGTACTTC. Its translation: CASSLGYAPTIAKNIQYF.

V gene TRBV20-1 combines with J gene TRBJ2-1; 7 bases are shared with TRBD1. The CDR3 contains 13 residues. Germline-derived CDR1 and CDR2 are DFQATT and SNEGSKA (reference sequence). J was trimmed by 5 bases and V by 6 bases; bases with no gene match: 7. CDR3 bases: TGCAGTGCCTTTGAGGGGGCCGACAATGAGCAGTTCTTC. This gives the protein CSAFEGADNEQFF.

The chain carries TRBV20-1 and TRBJ2-1, with TRBD2 matching over 8 bases. This CDR3 has 14 amino acids. Germline CDR1 is DFQATT and CDR2 is SNEGSKA (reference sequence). The V and J ends lost 6 bases and 6 bases, in that order; junction bases with no gene match: 10. The CDR3 DNA reads TGCAGTGCAACCAGACTAGCGATCTTCAATGAGCAGTTCTTC. It codes for CSATRLAIFNEQFF.

The genes are TRBV7-2 and TRBJ1-2; weak D call: TRBD1 (5 bases). V was clipped by 4 bases and J by 6 bases, with 18 bases between them. Germline CDR1 SGHTA, CDR2 FQGNSA. CDR3 length: 15 amino acids. DNA for the CDR3: TGTGCCAGCAGCTCCGCCCCGGCAGGGTTCGATGGCTACACCTTC. Translated: CASSSAPAGFDGYTF.

This clonotype was seen a few times. This chain connects TRBV5-1 to TRBJ2-7; a weak D match, TRBD1 (5 bases). Germline lookup yields CDR1 SGHRS and CDR2 YFSETQ. This CDR3 region has 17 residues. The V gene lost 0 bases and the J gene lost 0 bases, with 16 bases spanning the gap. Written as DNA, the CDR3 is TGCGCCAGCAGCTTGGGTTATTCCAGGGTGAGCTCCTACGAGCAGTACTTC. Protein sequence: CASSLGYSRVSSYEQYF.

This clonotype was seen at least ten times. The V call is TRBV5-4, the J call TRBJ1-2, with TRBD1 as a possible D gene (5 bases). Germline V gene sequence: CDR1 SGHNT, CDR2 YYREEE (reference sequence). Trimming took off 0 bases at V and 8 bases at J, with 11 bases between the two ends. There are 13 residues in the CDR3. The CDR3 protein is CASSLDRRGGYTF. Here the CDR3 DNA reads TGTGCCAGCAGCTTGGACAGGCGTGGGGGCTACACCTTC.

There are many counts of this clonotype. This rearrangement joins TRBV7-2 to TRBJ2-1; D may be TRBD1 (5 bases). CDR3 length: 17 amino acids. Trimming left V 5 bases short and J 1 base short, with 18 bases between. CDR1 is SGHTA, CDR2 FQGNSA, per germline. The CDR3 spells CASSKRQYDYSYNEQFF. The CDR3 nucleotides read TGTGCCAGCAGCAAAAGACAGTATGATTATTCCTACAATGAGCAGTTCTTC. Based on the CDR3 plus reference TRBV7-2 and TRBJ2-1, the full variable domain is GAGVSQSPSNKVTEKGKDVELRCDPISGHTALYWYRQSLGQGLEFLIYFQGNSAPDKSGLPSDRFSAERTGGSVSTLTIQRTQQEDSAVYLCASSKRQYDYSYNEQFFGPGTRLTVL.

This clonotype was seen ten or more times. This chain joins TRBV5-1 and TRBJ1-4; D call uncertain. The CDR3 has 16 residues. The germline CDR1 and CDR2 sequences are SGHRS and YFSETQ. V gave up 1 base and J gave up 6 bases, with 16 bases separating them. The CDR3 DNA reads TGCGCCAGCAGCTTGTTCCGAACTGGCGGGGATGAAAAACTGTTTTTT. It is translated as CASSLFRTGGDEKLFF.

This clonotype was recorded a few times. The rearrangement joins TRBV29-1 to TRBJ1-2, with 8 nucleotides matching TRBD1. The CDR3 covers 16 residues. Per germline, CDR1 SQVTM and CDR2 ANQGSEA. With V trimmed by 7 bases and J by 0 bases, 13 bases remained unmatched. CDR3 protein: CSARSGTGLSNYGYTF. CDR3 nucleotides: TGCAGCGCCCGATCCGGGACAGGCCTTTCTAACTATGGCTACACCTTC.

The chain employs TRBV6-1 and TRBJ2-5; D is unclear. The germline V gene has CDR1 MNHNS and CDR2 SASEGT. The CDR3 runs to 15 residues. The V end lost 2 bases, the J end lost 1 base, and 11 bases lay between the germline ends. CDR3 DNA sequence: TGTGCCAGCAGTGAAAGATCTGGGATCCAAGAGACCCAGTACTTC. The encoded protein is CASSERSGIQETQYF.

This clonotype was seen only a few times. The V gene is TRBV4-3, the J gene TRBJ2-3; D gene unclear. Germline V gives CDR1 LGHNA, CDR2 YSLEER. The V gene lost 2 bases and the J gene lost 0 bases, with 9 bases spanning the gap. This CDR3 spans 15 amino acids. The CDR3 nucleotides read TGCGCCAGCAGCCAATACCCGTCTAGCACAGATACGCAGTATTTT. Amino acid sequence: CASSQYPSSTDTQYF.

This clonotype was counted ten times or more. This sequence joins TRBV4-3 and TRBJ2-3; 11 positions match TRBD2. The CDR3 covers 16 residues. V gave up 3 bases and J gave up 4 bases; unmatched junction bases: 6. The germline gives CDR1 LGHNA, CDR2 YSLEER. In DNA form, the CDR3 reads TGCGCCAGCAGCCAGGATAGCGGGGGGGATGCAGATACGCAGTATTTT. Its translation is CASSQDSGGDADTQYF.

As to this clonotype: A read error is likely, as this CDR3 ends without the conserved phenylalanine or tryptophan. This rearrangement joins TRBV2 to TRBJ2-2; no definite D call. This CDR3 is 15 amino acids long. V lost 7 bases to trimming and J lost 0 bases, with 12 bases between them. Germline values: CDR1 SNHLY, CDR2 FYNNEI. DNA of the CDR3: TGTGCCAGCATGGTTACAGATTCGAACACCGGGGAGCTGTTTTCT. Encoded protein: CASMVTDSNTGELFS.

This clonotype has at least ten counts. This sequence joins TRBV11-1 and TRBJ1-5; no reliable D call. Trimming took 4 bases from V and 0 from J, leaving 16 bases between them. Germline V lookup: CDR1 SGHAT, CDR2 FQDESV (reference sequence). The CDR3 covers 17 residues. CDR3 residues: CASSYVTDAYSNQPQHF. In nucleotides, the CDR3 is TGTGCCAGCAGCTACGTGACGGACGCTTATAGCAATCAGCCCCAGCATTTT.

A remark on this clonotype: The junction does not match germline at one end; this may be a read error. The genes are TRBV27 and TRBJ2-2; D is unclear. Germline loops: CDR1 MNHEY, CDR2 SMNVEV (reference sequence). The CDR3 loop spans 13 amino acids. The CDR3 DNA is TGTTCCAGCAGTTTATACGTTACCGGGGAGCTGTTTTTT. Its protein is CSSSLYVTGELFF.